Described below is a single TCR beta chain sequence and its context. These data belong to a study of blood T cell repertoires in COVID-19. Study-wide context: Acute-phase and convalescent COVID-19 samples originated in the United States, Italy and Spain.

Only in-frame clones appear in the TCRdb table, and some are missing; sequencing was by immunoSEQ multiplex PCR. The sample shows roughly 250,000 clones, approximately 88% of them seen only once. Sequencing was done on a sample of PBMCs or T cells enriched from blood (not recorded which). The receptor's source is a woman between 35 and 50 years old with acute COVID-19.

CDR3 bases: TGTGCCATATCCTTAGCGGTTAACACCGGGGAGCTGTTTTTT. This sequence encodes CAISLAVNTGELFF. The chain employs TRBV19 and TRBJ2-2; D possibly corresponds to TRBD2 (6 bases). The CDR3 length is 14 residues. V was clipped by 10 bases and J by 2 bases, with 14 bases between them. Per the germline V gene, CDR1 is LNHDA and CDR2 is SQIVND (reference sequence).